A selection of T cell receptor beta chains follows, all from one sample in a study of blood T cell repertoires in COVID-19. The protocol was immunoSEQ multiplex PCR, while the TCRdb copy is restricted to in-frame clones and leaves out a portion. The top ten clones hold 3% to 4.5% of a sample with 95,000 to 150,000 clones, roughly three quarters of them seen once. Sequenced input: peripheral blood. Receptors originate from a woman older than 75 with acute or convalescent COVID-19. Both conserved end residues are part of each CDR3. Each record gives: clone size, V gene, J gene, CDR3 length, D gene, CDR3 protein, CDR3 DNA. The D gene is left open where the match is weak. A row's size may be missing; if present it is once, few, many or a size class.

clone size: .
V gene: TRBV15
J gene: TRBJ1-6
CDR3 length: 13
D gene: .
CDR3 protein: CATSQGLNSPLHF
CDR3 DNA: TGTGCCACCAGCCAGGGGTTAAATTCACCCCTCCACTTT

clone size: .
V gene: TRBV3-1/TRBV3-2
J gene: TRBJ2-7
CDR3 length: 15
D gene: .
CDR3 protein: CASSQGAGGYYEQYF
CDR3 DNA: TGTGCCAGCAGCCAAGGGGCGGGTGGGTACTACGAGCAGTACTTC

clone size: .
V gene: TRBV28
J gene: TRBJ2-1
CDR3 length: 16
D gene: .
CDR3 protein: CASRGGGRRAYNEQFF
CDR3 DNA: TGTGCCAGCAGGGGAGGGGGGCGAAGGGCTTACAATGAGCAGTTCTTC

clone size: .
V gene: TRBV16
J gene: TRBJ2-3
CDR3 length: 16
D gene: .
CDR3 protein: CASSQSTNPTQDTQYF
CDR3 DNA: TGTGCCAGCAGCCAATCTACCAACCCAACCCAGGATACGCAGTATTTT

clone size: .
V gene: TRBV5-4
J gene: TRBJ2-2
CDR3 length: 14
D gene: TRBD2
CDR3 protein: CASSSWGGTGELFF
CDR3 DNA: TGTGCCAGCAGCTCCTGGGGGGGCACCGGGGAGCTGTTTTTT

clone size: .
V gene: TRBV6-6
J gene: TRBJ1-2
CDR3 length: 13
D gene: TRBD1
CDR3 protein: CASSKAGTENHTF
CDR3 DNA: TGTGCCAGCAGCAAAGCCGGGACAGAGAACCACACCTTC

clone size: once
V gene: TRBV24-1
J gene: TRBJ1-1
CDR3 length: 15
D gene: .
CDR3 protein: CATSDSEGVNTEAFF
CDR3 DNA: TGTGCCACCAGTGATTCAGAGGGTGTGAACACTGAAGCTTTCTTT

clone size: .
V gene: TRBV2
J gene: TRBJ2-7
CDR3 length: 14
D gene: .
CDR3 protein: CASGQGLSSYEQYF
CDR3 DNA: TGTGCCAGCGGGCAGGGCTTGAGCTCCTACGAGCAGTACTTC

clone size: .
V gene: TRBV27
J gene: TRBJ2-3
CDR3 length: 15
D gene: TRBD2
CDR3 protein: CASSSSLAGVVAQYF
CDR3 DNA: TGTGCCAGCAGTTCCTCTCTAGCGGGGGTGGTAGCGCAGTATTTT

clone size: .
V gene: TRBV3-1/TRBV3-2
J gene: TRBJ2-3
CDR3 length: 17
D gene: TRBD2
CDR3 protein: CASSPRRGRAGADTQYF
CDR3 DNA: TGTGCCAGCAGCCCTCGTCGCGGGAGGGCCGGTGCAGATACGCAGTATTTT

clone size: .
V gene: TRBV5-4
J gene: TRBJ2-7
CDR3 length: 15
D gene: .
CDR3 protein: CASSISGGGAREQYF
CDR3 DNA: TGTGCCAGCAGCATCAGCGGAGGGGGGGCCCGCGAGCAGTACTTC